Shown below are 11 T cell receptor beta chains from a single sample sequenced in a study of cytomegalovirus exposure and HLA in healthy donors. With 60 Vbeta and 13 Jbeta primers, the PCR was carried out. Data came from immunoSEQ multiplex PCR; TCRdb stores just in-frame clones and leaves some out. This sample yields 100,000 or so clones, of which roughly 86% are seen a single time; 10% belongs to the top ten. Sequencing input: PBMCs. The receptors originated from a human donor in good health.

Only one count was recorded for this clone. CDR3 DNA sequence: TGTGCCAGCAGCCAAGGGCTAGCCTACGAGCAGTACTTC. This gives the protein CASSQGLAYEQYF. The chain employs TRBV4-2 and TRBJ2-7; unclear D gene. Germline V gives CDR1 LGHNA, CDR2 YNFKEQ. The CDR3 length is 13 residues. The V end was cut by 1 base, the J end by 2 bases, with 6 bases between.

This clone has just one count. The chain joins TRBV28 to TRBJ1-2; no reliable D call. V dropped 7 bases and J dropped 0 bases, with 12 bases sitting between them. CDR3 length equals 14 residues. CDR1 is MDHEN, CDR2 SYDVKM, per germline. The CDR3 nucleotides read TGTGCCAGCACTCTAGGTTATACTAACTATGGCTACACCTTC. It specifies CASTLGYTNYGYTF.

The chain is built from TRBV19 and TRBJ1-2; D might be TRBD1 (5 bases). Germline CDR1 LNHDA, CDR2 SQIVND (reference sequence). V shed 9 bases and J shed 8 bases, with 13 bases lying between them. There are 11 residues in the CDR3. The CDR3 is CASGHLNGYTF. The CDR3 nucleotides are TGTGCCAGCGGACATCTAAACGGCTACACCTTC.

The V call is TRBV15, the J call TRBJ2-3; 8 bases match TRBD1. There are 15 residues in the CDR3. V trimming: 9 bases; J trimming: 1 base; junction bases outside the gene matches: 9. Germline V gene sequence: CDR1 LNHNV, CDR2 YYDKDF (reference sequence). For the CDR3, the DNA is TGTGCCACTAGCCTAGGGGGACAGGGCACAGATACGCAGTATTTT. It encodes CATSLGGQGTDTQYF.

This chain links TRBV5-1 with TRBJ2-1; 7 bases align to TRBD1. CDR1 is SGHRS and CDR2 is YFSETQ in the germline V gene. This CDR3 comprises 13 residues. The ends lost 7 bases at V and 5 bases at J; junction bases unmatched: 6. In DNA form, the CDR3 reads TGCGCCAGCGCTGGGACAGTTGACAATGAGCAGTTCTTC. Translating it yields CASAGTVDNEQFF.

This rearrangement joins TRBV15 to TRBJ2-1; D possibly corresponds to TRBD2 (5 bases). V lost 1 base to trimming and J lost 7 bases, with 11 bases between them. Germline V lookup: CDR1 LNHNV, CDR2 YYDKDF (reference sequence). This CDR3 region has 14 residues. In DNA form, the CDR3 reads TGTGCCACCAGCAGAGGAGGACTGGCTAATGAGCAGTTCTTC. It is translated as CATSRGGLANEQFF.

The chain has TRBV9 and TRBJ2-1; weak D call: TRBD1 (6 bases). Germline assignment: CDR1 SGDLS and CDR2 YYNGEE. This CDR3 is built from 16 residues. Trimming took 0 bases from V and 0 from J, leaving 10 bases between them. The CDR3 coding sequence is TGTGCCAGCAGCGTAGACAGGGCAGTCTCCTACAATGAGCAGTTCTTC. Translating gives CASSVDRAVSYNEQFF. Drawing the rest from reference TRBV9 and TRBJ2-1, the complete variable domain is DSGVTQTPKHLITATGQRVTLRCSPRSGDLSVYWYQQSLDQGLQFLIQYYNGEERAKGNILERFSAQQFPDLHSELNLSSLELGDSALYFCASSVDRAVSYNEQFFGPGTRLTVL.

The chain combines TRBV5-1 with TRBJ1-2; D is perhaps TRBD1 (6 bases). Trimming took off 0 bases at V and 5 bases at J, with 11 bases between the two ends. CDR3 length equals 14 residues. Germline values: CDR1 SGHRS, CDR2 YFSETQ. CDR3 nucleotides: TGCGCCAGCAGCTTGGTGGGACAAGAATATGGCTACACCTTC. Translation: CASSLVGQEYGYTF.

The chain is built from TRBV27 and TRBJ2-3, with D possibly being TRBD2 (7 bases). V shed 0 bases and J shed 6 bases, with 22 bases lying between them. The germline CDR1 and CDR2 sequences are MNHEY and SMNVEV (reference sequence). There are 18 residues in the CDR3. CDR3 DNA: TGTGCCAGCAGTTTATCCCTATGGGGGGGGGCCGGTGGGGATACGCAGTATTTT. Protein: CASSLSLWGGAGGDTQYF.

V gene TRBV28 combines with J gene TRBJ2-1, with TRBD2 matching 12 bases. The CDR3 has 15 amino acids. The V and J ends lost 6 bases and 4 bases, in that order; junction bases with no gene match: 4. Germline V gives CDR1 MDHEN, CDR2 SYDVKM. The CDR3 region has the DNA TGTGCCAGCAGACCCACTAGCGGGGGGTACAATGAGCAGTTCTTC. Protein sequence: CASRPTSGGYNEQFF.

This CDR3 reads CASSPQGGGTDTQYF. Written as DNA, the CDR3 is TGTGCCAGCAGCCCGCAGGGAGGGGGTACAGATACGCAGTATTTT. The V call is TRBV9, the J call TRBJ2-3; perhaps TRBD2 as D (7 bases). In germline, CDR1 is SGDLS, CDR2 YYNGEE. Trimming took 4 bases from V and 3 from J, leaving 15 bases between them. This CDR3 region has 15 residues.